This T cell receptor (beta chain) was sequenced in a study of blood T cells in healthy people across ages. Then a second PCR, running roughly 6 to 12 cycles, was carried out with a sample-barcoded 5' primer and a J-beta primer mix. TCRdb re-analysed the 5' RACE reads in MiXCR, keeping a single row per CDR3 protein. Of some 1.5 million distinct CDR3 sequences listed, 28% were seen once; the top ten hold 7.7%. Study-wide results and caveats: Estimated diversity that came from one million T cells was considered an underestimate. Comparison with aged donors showed that long-lived donors had more naive CD4+ cells and higher diversity.

Each donor gave ten milliliters of peripheral blood. At least 5.5 micrograms of total RNA were extracted per sample. This clonotype was seen repeatedly, ten times or more. The antigen remains undetermined. The V end lost 0 bases, the J end lost 2 bases, and 6 bases lay between the germline ends. The CDR3 sequence is 14 residues long. Germline values: CDR1 SGHTA, CDR2 FQGNSA. Sequencing input: blood. This clonotype was obtained from a woman in her twenties or thirties in good health. V usage is TRBV7-2 and J usage is TRBJ2-3; D remains ambiguous. CDR3 region: CASSLARITDTQYF. CDR3 sequence (DNA): TGTGCCAGCAGCTTAGCCAGGATCACAGATACGCAGTATTTT.